Each of the 18 T cell receptor beta chains below was sequenced from the same sample in a study of blood T cell repertoires in COVID-19 (dated by TCRdb to between 2020 and 2021). To prepare the library, the immunoSEQ multiplex PCR assay was applied. TCRdb limited this immuneACCESS table to in-frame rearrangements with V and J called. A share of clones is missing; checked studies link under half to unresolved V genes, and the rest is unexplained. This sample gives a few hundred thousand clones in total; around nine tenths of them show up just once. The ten largest clones add up to under 3% of the sample. The sample consisted of PBMCs or T cells enriched from blood (not recorded which). These receptors came from a woman aged 45-59 years who had been exposed to COVID-19.

Here the CDR3 reads CASSQLGTSGAGDTQYF. CDR3 DNA sequence: TGTGCCAGCAGCCAACTCGGGACTAGCGGGGCGGGAGATACGCAGTATTTT. This chain uses TRBV3-1 (or the pseudogene TRBV3-2) with TRBJ2-3, with 13 positions matching TRBD2. This CDR3 comprises 17 residues. Germline loops: CDR1 LGHDT, CDR2 YNNKEL (reference sequence). V was clipped by 2 bases and J by 5 bases; unmatched bases: 7.

The chain combines TRBV7-6 with TRBJ2-5, with 7 bases aligning to TRBD1. The germline gives CDR1 SGHVS, CDR2 FNYEAQ. The CDR3 runs 13 residues. Trimming took 5 bases from V and 3 from J; bases not matched to a gene: 3. CDR3 loop: CASSRDRKETQYF. Written as DNA, the CDR3 is TGTGCCAGCAGCCGGGACAGAAAAGAGACCCAGTACTTC.

The rearrangement uses TRBV29-1 and TRBJ2-4, with 7 bases fitting TRBD2. There are 13 residues in the CDR3. The V gene's germline CDR1 is SQVTM and CDR2 ANQGSEA. Trimming cost V 7 bases and J 7 bases; bases outside gene matches: 10. CDR3 sequence reads: CSAQPGGVNIQYF. The CDR3 DNA is TGCAGCGCCCAACCGGGGGGAGTGAACATTCAGTACTTC.

This chain connects TRBV7-8 to TRBJ2-1; 9 bases align to TRBD1. V lost 5 bases to trimming and J lost 9 bases; unmatched junction nucleotides: 23. Germline CDR1 and CDR2: SGHVS and FQNEAQ. This CDR3 is built from 19 residues. The DNA for the CDR3 is TGTGCCAGCAGCCCCGGGTGGGACCAACCGGGACAGGGATGGGGTGAGCAGTTCTTC. Its translation: CASSPGWDQPGQGWGEQFF.

The rearrangement links TRBV27 to TRBJ1-6; D unresolved. Trimming shortened V by 4 bases and J by 0 bases, and 10 bases separated the two germline ends. The germline gives CDR1 MNHEY, CDR2 SMNVEV (reference sequence). The CDR3 totals 16 residues. The CDR3 region has the DNA TGTGCCAGCAGTTCTCGCTTGAGCTCCTATAATTCACCCCTCCACTTT. This codes for CASSSRLSSYNSPLHF.

The CDR3 coding sequence is TGTGCCACCAGCAGATTCCTAGCGTCGGGGGAGACCCAGTACTTC. Translation gives CATSRFLASGETQYF. The chain is built from TRBV15 and TRBJ2-5, with D perhaps TRBD2 (6 bases). CDR1 is LNHNV, CDR2 YYDKDF, per germline (reference sequence). CDR3 length equals 15 residues. V lost 2 bases and J lost 5, with 15 bases in between.

J is TRBJ1-1 and V is TRBV3-1 (or the pseudogene TRBV3-2); D not resolved. The germline gives CDR1 LGHDT, CDR2 YNNKEL (reference sequence). With 1 base removed from V and 4 bases from J, the gap between germline ends came to 7 bases. CDR3 length equals 13 residues. CDR3 protein: CASSQGLPTEAFF. The CDR3 region has the DNA TGTGCCAGCAGCCAAGGACTCCCCACTGAAGCTTTCTTT.

This chain joins TRBV5-8 and TRBJ1-2; the D gene is possibly TRBD1 (6 bases). Germline V gene lookup returns CDR1 SGHTS and CDR2 YDEGEE. This CDR3 has 17 amino acids. The V and J ends lost 4 bases and 7 bases respectively, with 26 bases between them. CDR3 loop: CASSTSTGYSLALGYTF. The CDR3 DNA follows: TGTGCCAGCAGCACCTCCACAGGGTACTCATTGGCCCTTGGCTACACCTTC.

The sample holds a few counts of this clone. The V call is TRBV2, the J call TRBJ1-2; weak D call: TRBD1 (5 bases). The CDR3 contains 13 residues. Germline CDR1 is SNHLY and CDR2 is FYNNEI. V lost 4 bases and J 7 bases, leaving 13 bases between the germline ends. For the CDR3, the DNA is TGTGCCAGCAGTGTTTCAGGGAGGGGTGGCTACACCTTC. This sequence encodes CASSVSGRGGYTF.

V is TRBV4-1 and J is TRBJ1-2; tentatively, D is TRBD1 (6 bases). The germline CDR1 and CDR2 sequences are MGHRA and YSYEKL. With 4 bases removed from V and 8 bases from J, the gap between germline ends came to 20 bases. The CDR3 runs 15 residues. The CDR3 loop reads CASSPTQGNTLGYTF. CDR3 bases: TGCGCCAGCAGCCCGACTCAGGGGAACACGTTGGGCTACACCTTC.

The V and J genes are TRBV2 and TRBJ1-6; no clear D. This CDR3 spans 17 amino acids. Germline V CDR1 and CDR2: SNHLY, FYNNEI. Trimming took off 0 bases at V and 0 bases at J, with 9 bases between the two ends. CDR3 in amino acids: CASSEAEGSSYNSPLHF. The CDR3 coding sequence is TGTGCCAGCAGTGAAGCTGAAGGGAGCTCCTATAATTCACCCCTCCACTTT. Complete variable domain (other parts from reference TRBV2 and TRBJ1-6): EPEVTQTPSHQVTQMGQEVILRCVPISNHLYFYWYRQILGQKVEFLVSFYNNEISEKSEIFDDQFSVERPDGSNFTLKIRSTKLEDSAMYFCASSEAEGSSYNSPLHFGNGTRLTVT.

V usage is TRBV4-2 and J usage is TRBJ2-3; 7 bases line up with TRBD2. V shed 2 bases, J shed 3 bases, and the junction held 2 bases outside the gene matches. The length of the CDR3 is 14 residues. Germline V lookup: CDR1 LGHNA, CDR2 YNFKEQ. DNA for the CDR3: TGTGCCAGCAGCCAAACGGGAGGAACAGATACGCAGTATTTT. This translates into CASSQTGGTDTQYF.

As regards this clone: Other DNA sequences in the same sample also yield this CDR3. This sequence joins TRBV19 and TRBJ2-7; D is perhaps TRBD1 (6 bases). The CDR3 has 15 residues. CDR1 and CDR2 from the germline V gene are LNHDA and SQIVND (reference sequence). Trimming pared 5 bases from V and 1 base from J, leaving 15 bases between. In DNA form, the CDR3 reads TGTGCCAGTAGTGCCCCGGGGCAGGGGTCCTACGAGCAGTACTTC. It yields the protein CASSAPGQGSYEQYF.

V gene TRBV5-1 combines with J gene TRBJ1-3, with 8 bases that match TRBD1. V shed 4 bases, J shed 0 bases, and the junction held 3 bases outside the gene matches. CDR1 is SGHRS, CDR2 YFSETQ, per germline. The length of the CDR3 is 15 residues. The CDR3: CASSGTGGSGNTIYF. The DNA for the CDR3 is TGCGCCAGCAGCGGGACAGGTGGCTCTGGAAACACCATATATTTT.

This clone was detected a few times. CDR3 sequence (DNA): TGTGCCAGCAGCCGATTTGTGGGGACAGCCTACGAGCAGTACTTC. Its protein is CASSRFVGTAYEQYF. This chain uses TRBV7-9 with TRBJ2-7, with 7 bases lining up with TRBD1. V lost 5 bases to trimming and J lost 2 bases; unmatched junction nucleotides: 9. This CDR3 contains 15 residues. Germline CDR1 reads SEHNR; CDR2 reads FQNEAQ (reference sequence).

The chain uses TRBV19 and TRBJ1-4; D perhaps matches TRBD1 (5 bases). The V end was cut by 6 bases, the J end by 0 bases, with 14 bases between. The V gene's germline CDR1 is LNHDA and CDR2 SQIVND (reference sequence). This CDR3 has 16 residues. In DNA form, the CDR3 reads TGTGCCAGTAGCCTCCCTCAGGGCGCAACTAATGAAAAACTGTTTTTT. It yields the protein CASSLPQGATNEKLFF. The full variable domain, its missing parts supplied by reference TRBV19 and TRBJ1-4, is DGGITQSPKYLFRKEGQNVTLSCEQNLNHDAMYWYRQDPGQGLRLIYYSQIVNDFQKGDIAEGYSVSREKKESFPLTVTSAQKNPTAFYLCASSLPQGATNEKLFFGSGTQLSVL.

The chain recombines TRBV6-5 with TRBJ1-4; TRBD1 matches 8 bases. Looked up from germline, CDR1 is MNHEY and CDR2 is SVGAGI. The CDR3 contains 15 residues. V trimming: 5 bases; J trimming: 7 bases; junction bases outside the gene matches: 9. CDR3 residues: CASSRSGQGREKLFF. The CDR3 DNA sequence: TGTGCCAGCAGTAGATCCGGACAGGGACGTGAAAAACTGTTTTTT.

The rearrangement uses TRBV5-1 and TRBJ2-5; 11 positions agree with TRBD2. The J segment lost 7 bases and the V segment lost 1 base, leaving 6 bases of the junction unmatched. The CDR3 length is 15 residues. Germline loops: CDR1 SGHRS, CDR2 YFSETQ. CDR3 sequence: CASSLRLAGGPTQYF. The CDR3 DNA reads as TGCGCCAGCAGCTTGAGGTTAGCGGGGGGGCCGACCCAGTACTTC.